This TCR beta chain derives from a study of blood T cells in healthy people across ages. The CDR3 extends over 15 amino acids. Germline V gene lookup returns CDR1 MNHEY and CDR2 SVGEGT. Trimming left V 2 bases short and J 9 bases short, with 17 bases between. The authors ran a second PCR of 7 to 11 cycles using a sample-barcoded 5' primer and a J-beta primer mix. MiXCR was run by TCRdb on the 5' RACE reads, yielding one entry per CDR3 protein. The sample yields about 1.8 million distinct CDR3 sequences, just under 50% seen once. This clonotype was seen just once. The receptor's source is a woman between 35 and 50 years old in good health. This chain connects TRBV6-2 or TRBV6-3 to TRBJ2-1, with D perhaps given as TRBD1 or TRBD2 (5 bases each). Sequenced sample: blood. The CDR3 here is CASSYRDRGVTEQFF. CDR3 bases: TGTGCCAGCAGTTACCGGGACCGAGGTGTCACTGAGCAGTTCTTC.